This T cell receptor (beta chain) was obtained from a study of T cells expressing NK-cell markers. On the study more broadly: According to the study, TCR beta repertoires originated from sorted CD3+CD56+NKG2C+, CD3+CD56+NKG2C- and CD3+CD56-NKG2C+ T cells. Among eight sequenced donors, seven carried HCMV seropositivity while one was seronegative. Study results and limitations: About six donors showed dominant NKG2C+ clonotypes comprising roughly 1.0-7.5% of their CD8+ T cells. One observes that, in several donors, these clonotypes were also the leading ones within the CD3+CD56-NKG2C+ fraction.

With the 5' RACE reads reprocessed, TCRdb shows one record per CDR3 protein and no DNA. The specimen's table records approximately 110,000 distinct CDR3 sequences. Germline V lookup: CDR1 MNHEY, CDR2 SVGAGI. The CDR3 contains 15 residues. Concerning this clonotype: Antigen specificity is unknown.

The sequencing sample was made of blood T cells: a sorted CD56 or NKG2C T cell subset, CD4+ or CD8+ T cells, or bulk PBMC T cells (not recorded which). This TCR was sampled from a woman between 18 and 75 years old in good health. V and J are TRBV6-5 and TRBJ2-1; lacking DNA, the TRBD2 call made by TCRdb goes unchecked. The CDR3: CASSYGTSGGDEQFF.